This T cell receptor beta chain was sequenced during a study of regulatory T cells in long-lasting Graves disease. Broader study findings: Relative to new patients (approximately 960), persistent patients exhibited greater sharing of public clonotypes (2,741). Study was limited to peripheral blood, excluding thyroid tissue. Lower TCR diversity was seen in persistent Graves' patients than in newly diagnosed ones.

This clonotype showed up many times. As yet, its antigen is unknown. The authors built TCR beta libraries using iRepertoire HTBI primers and Arm-PCR of CDR3 regions. Using its own MiXCR run on the multiplex PCR reads, TCRdb lists one record per CDR3 protein. This table holds approximately 300,000 distinct CDR3 sequences, over 15% found once. Time point denoted: newly diagnosed GD, antithyroid drugs for less than 3 months. The TCR library used RNA extracted from PBMCs. American Thyroid Association guidelines were used to diagnose Graves' disease. Trimming left V 1 base short and J 7 bases short, with 11 bases between. This CDR3 has 15 residues. Per the germline V gene, CDR1 is MNHEY and CDR2 is SVGAGI.

This clonotype originated in a female donor with Graves disease. Sequencing was performed on peripheral blood mononuclear cells (PBMCs), taken at new diagnosis, from a patient treated with antithyroid drugs. The V call is TRBV6-5, the J call TRBJ1-6, with D possibly TRBD1 on 6 matching bases. In nucleotides, the CDR3 is TGTGCCAGCAGTTACTATATAACAGGGAATTCACCCCTCCACTTT. Amino acid sequence: CASSYYITGNSPLHF.